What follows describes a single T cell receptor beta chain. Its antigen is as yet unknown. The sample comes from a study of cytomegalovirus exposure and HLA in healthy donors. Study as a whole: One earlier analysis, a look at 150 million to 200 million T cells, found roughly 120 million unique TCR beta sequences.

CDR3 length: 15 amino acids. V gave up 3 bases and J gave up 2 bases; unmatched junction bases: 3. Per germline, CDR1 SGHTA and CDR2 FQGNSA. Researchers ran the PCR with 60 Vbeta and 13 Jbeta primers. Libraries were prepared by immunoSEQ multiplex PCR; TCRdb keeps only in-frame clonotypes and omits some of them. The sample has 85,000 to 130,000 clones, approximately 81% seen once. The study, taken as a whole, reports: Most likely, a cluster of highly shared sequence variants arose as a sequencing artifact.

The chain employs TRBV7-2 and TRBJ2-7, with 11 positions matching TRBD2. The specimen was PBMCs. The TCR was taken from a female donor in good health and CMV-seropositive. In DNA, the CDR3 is TGTGCCAGCAGCTTGGGGACTAGCGGTACCTACGAGCAGTACTTC. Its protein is CASSLGTSGTYEQYF. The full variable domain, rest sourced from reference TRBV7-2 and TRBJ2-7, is GAGVSQSPSNKVTEKGKDVELRCDPISGHTALYWYRQSLGQGLEFLIYFQGNSAPDKSGLPSDRFSAERTGGSVSTLTIQRTQQEDSAVYLCASSLGTSGTYEQYFGPGTRLTVT.